These 4 T cell receptor beta chains came from one sample sequenced in a study of response to subunit inactivated influenza vaccine. TCRdb analysed the RT-PCR reads with MiXCR anew, one entry per CDR3 protein. Of 530,000 or so distinct CDR3 sequences in the sample, 12% to 15% were seen once. This sample comprised PBMCs from blood, obtained 11 to 12 days after vaccination. The receptor source for this set is a man in his forties or fifties who received an inactivated influenza vaccine.

The chain combines TRBV12-3 or TRBV12-4 with TRBJ2-3; 8 bases are shared with TRBD1. The CDR3 contains 15 residues. V lost 6 bases and J lost 2; bases outside the gene matches: 7. CDR3 region: CASRPTGALTDTQYF. The CDR3 nucleotides read TGTGCCAGCAGGCCGACAGGGGCCCTCACAGATACGCAGTATTTT.

This clonotype has at least ten counts. This sequence joins TRBV7-8 and TRBJ2-3; no clear D. Germline assignment: CDR1 SGHVS and CDR2 FQNEAQ. The V end lost 0 bases, the J end lost 4 bases, and 5 bases lay between the germline ends. The CDR3 consists of 13 residues. CDR3 nucleotides: TGTGCCAGCAGCTTAGCGGGTCCAGATACGCAGTATTTT. It encodes CASSLAGPDTQYF.

The DNA of the CDR3 is TGTGCCAGCAGTTACCGTGGGGAACCCTACAATGAGCAGTTCTTC. Amino acid sequence: CASSYRGEPYNEQFF. The rearrangement uses TRBV6-2 or TRBV6-3 and TRBJ2-1; the D is unclear. Between the trimmed V and J ends, which lost 2 bases and 2 bases, there was a span of 10 bases. The germline gives CDR1 MNHEY, CDR2 SVGEGT. The CDR3 is 15 residues long.

V and J are TRBV3-1 and TRBJ2-5; tentatively, D is TRBD2 (5 bases). CDR1 is LGHDT and CDR2 is YNNKEL in the germline V gene (reference sequence). The CDR3 runs to 12 residues. The V end was cut by 3 bases, the J end by 9 bases, with 11 bases between. CDR3 residues: CASSQIGRAQYF. The DNA of the CDR3 is TGTGCCAGCAGCCAGATTGGGCGGGCCCAGTACTTC.